One and the same sample provided the 25 T cell receptor beta chains below, sequenced in a study of Graves' ophthalmopathy and Graves' hyperthyroidism. Amplification of TCR beta CDR3 regions used RNA transcripts. Following a first-round RT-PCR that used HTBI primers, a second-round multiplex PCR was carried out. TCRdb passed the multiplex PCR reads through MiXCR, listing each CDR3 protein once. Of 650,000 to 800,000 distinct CDR3 sequences in the sample, more than 40% were seen once. Sequencing was carried out using peripheral blood. These receptors were taken from an adult man with Graves' ophthalmopathy.

The chain recombines TRBV5-1 with TRBJ1-5; 10 positions agree with TRBD1. The CDR3 consists of 16 residues. Trimming removed 4 bases from V and 2 bases from J; junction bases left unmatched: 6. Germline V lookup: CDR1 SGHRS, CDR2 YFSETQ. The CDR3 sequence is CASSTTGTGGNQPQHF. In nucleotides, the CDR3 is TGCGCCAGCAGCACCACCGGGACAGGGGGCAATCAGCCCCAGCATTTT.

The genes are TRBV25-1 and TRBJ2-7; 7 nucleotides align to TRBD1. The length of the CDR3 is 11 residues. Germline lookup yields CDR1 MGHDK and CDR2 SYGVNS. V shed 10 bases, J shed 5 bases, and the junction held 5 bases outside the gene matches. The CDR3 sequence: CATGTVDEQYF. Here the CDR3 DNA reads TGTGCCACCGGGACAGTAGACGAGCAGTACTTC.

This clonotype was observed a single time. Being one base from a much bigger clone, this may be a read error. The chain is built from TRBV5-1 and TRBJ2-7; D unresolved. The CDR3 is 14 amino acids. Germline loops: CDR1 SGHRS, CDR2 YFSETQ. The DNA of the CDR3 is TGCGCCAGCAGCCAACAAAAGAGCTCCTACGGGCAGTACTTC. Translated: CASSQQKSSYGQYF.

There are a few counts of this clonotype. V gene TRBV6-5 combines with J gene TRBJ2-5; 7 positions agree with TRBD1. This CDR3 is 15 amino acids long. V dropped 8 bases and J dropped 4; count of bases not matched to a gene: 13. Looked up from germline, CDR1 is MNHEY and CDR2 is SVGAGI. This chain's CDR3 is CASSPRGGLGETQYF. DNA for the CDR3: TGTGCCAGCTCACCACGAGGGGGCCTTGGAGAGACCCAGTACTTC.

This clonotype was counted between two and nine times. The rearrangement uses TRBV9 and TRBJ1-2, with 7 bases aligning to TRBD1. CDR1 and CDR2 from the germline V gene are SGDLS and YYNGEE. The CDR3 is 19 residues long. V shed 2 bases, J shed 4 bases, and the junction held 20 bases outside the gene matches. The CDR3 here is CASSVLPGQPANDTYGYTF. DNA for the CDR3: TGTGCCAGCAGCGTCCTTCCGGGACAGCCTGCAAACGATACCTATGGCTACACCTTC. The whole variable domain, remainder taken from reference TRBV9 and TRBJ1-2, is DSGVTQTPKHLITATGQRVTLRCSPRSGDLSVYWYQQSLDQGLQFLIQYYNGEERAKGNILERFSAQQFPDLHSELNLSSLELGDSALYFCASSVLPGQPANDTYGYTFGSGTRLTVV.

The sample holds many counts of this clonotype. This sequence joins TRBV6-1 and TRBJ2-5; 7 nucleotides align to TRBD1. Trimming at V came to 4 bases and at J to 5 bases, leaving 10 bases not matched to a gene. Per germline, CDR1 MNHNS and CDR2 SASEGT. The CDR3 extends over 15 amino acids. The CDR3 sequence: CASSVDLTGQETQYF. CDR3 DNA: TGTGCCAGCAGTGTAGACCTGACAGGGCAGGAGACCCAGTACTTC.

A few counts support this clonotype. The chain combines TRBV3-1 with TRBJ2-5; the D call may be TRBD1 or TRBD2 (5 bases each). CDR1 is LGHDT and CDR2 is YNNKEL in the germline V gene (reference sequence). The CDR3 is 19 residues long. Trimming stripped 0 bases from V and 4 bases from J, with 24 bases between. The CDR3 sequence is CASSQDWYAGQAEGETQYF. DNA of the CDR3: TGTGCCAGCAGCCAAGATTGGTATGCAGGGCAGGCCGAGGGAGAGACCCAGTACTTC.

The chain recombines TRBV12-3 or TRBV12-4 with TRBJ1-2, with 7 bases fitting TRBD1. After removal of 8 bases from V and 7 bases from J, the junction contained 7 bases not matched to a gene. The CDR3 length is 12 residues. CDR3 loop: CASRAGGAGYTF. The CDR3 region has the DNA TGTGCCAGCCGGGCAGGGGGTGCTGGCTACACCTTC.

At least ten counts were recorded for this clonotype. The genes are TRBV6-5 and TRBJ1-2; 10 bases fit TRBD1. The ends lost 0 bases at V and 4 bases at J; junction bases unmatched: 2. The CDR3 runs to 15 residues. The germline V gene has CDR1 MNHEY and CDR2 SVGAGI. The CDR3 coding sequence is TGTGCCAGCAGTTACTCGGGACAGGGGACCTATGGCTACACCTTC. The encoded protein is CASSYSGQGTYGYTF.

The V call is TRBV20-1, the J call TRBJ2-7, with 8 bases identical to TRBD1. Losses at the gene ends were 4 bases for V and 3 bases for J; bases not matched to a gene: 11. Germline-derived CDR1 and CDR2 are DFQATT and SNEGSKA (reference sequence). CDR3 length equals 15 residues. The CDR3 bases are TGCAGTGCTACAGGACAGGGCAAATCGAACTACGAGCAGTACTTC. Translated, it gives CSATGQGKSNYEQYF.

This clonotype was observed a handful of times. The chain recombines TRBV10-3 with TRBJ1-2; D is unclear. The V end lost 10 bases, the J end lost 2 bases, and 23 bases lay between the germline ends. CDR1 is ENHRY and CDR2 is SYGVKD in the germline V gene. This CDR3 has 16 amino acids. For the CDR3, the DNA is TGTGCCAGCTCACCCGGGCCAGGAGATGTGAACTATGGCTACACCTTC. It encodes CASSPGPGDVNYGYTF.

The chain combines TRBV2 with TRBJ2-1, with TRBD2 matching over 8 bases. V was pared by 6 bases and J by 3 bases, with 7 bases of the junction left unmatched. Germline V CDR1 and CDR2: SNHLY, FYNNEI. CDR3 size: 15 residues. DNA for the CDR3: TGTGCCAGCAGGATGGGCGGGGGGATCTACAATGAGCAGTTCTTC. Its protein is CASRMGGGIYNEQFF.

CDR3: CSVGLAGDGSETQYF. The CDR3 bases are TGCAGCGTTGGACTAGCGGGAGACGGGTCAGAGACCCAGTACTTC. The chain has TRBV29-1 and TRBJ2-5; 12 nucleotides agree with TRBD2. The germline V gene has CDR1 SQVTM and CDR2 ANQGSEA. The CDR3 has 15 residues. V gave up 4 bases and J gave up 4 bases; unmatched junction bases: 7.

This clonotype showed up many times. The CDR3 sequence is CATSDVQHDRTQETQYF. CDR3 coding DNA: TGTGCCACCAGTGATGTACAGCACGACAGGACCCAAGAGACCCAGTACTTC. The chain couples TRBV24-1 to TRBJ2-5; tentative D call: TRBD1 (6 bases). Germline CDR1 and CDR2: KGHDR and SFDVKD. This CDR3 has 17 amino acids. The ends were cut back, 3 bases at V and 1 base at J, with 17 bases in the middle.

The sample holds many counts of this clonotype. The chain combines TRBV19 with TRBJ1-1; 7 bases align to TRBD1. This CDR3 spans 16 amino acids. The V segment lost 5 bases and the J segment 6 bases; nucleotides outside the gene matches: 15. CDR1 and CDR2 (germline): LNHDA, SQIVND (reference sequence). Here the CDR3 DNA reads TGTGCCAGTAGTTCCCGGACCGGGACAGTCAGTTCTGAAGCTTTCTTT. Residues: CASSSRTGTVSSEAFF.

This clonotype was seen a few times. J is TRBJ2-5 and V is TRBV25-1; 9 bases map to TRBD1. V was pared by 8 bases and J by 4 bases, with 8 bases of the junction left unmatched. Germline V gives CDR1 MGHDK, CDR2 SYGVNS. The CDR3 spans 14 residues. Here the CDR3 reads CASLPTGGGETQYF. CDR3 nucleotide sequence: TGTGCCAGCTTACCGACAGGGGGTGGAGAGACCCAGTACTTC.

This clonotype was recorded many times. This chain uses TRBV19 with TRBJ1-5, with TRBD1 matching 10 bases. Germline values: CDR1 LNHDA, CDR2 SQIVND (reference sequence). The CDR3 extends over 15 amino acids. V gave up 6 bases and J gave up 4 bases; unmatched junction bases: 6. In DNA, the CDR3 is TGTGCCAGTAGCGCCCGGGACAGGGGTAATCAGCCCCAGCATTTT. Translated, it gives CASSARDRGNQPQHF.

The chain recombines TRBV24-1 with TRBJ1-5; the match to TRBD1 covers 12 bases. CDR1 is KGHDR, CDR2 SFDVKD, per germline. V was clipped by 4 bases and J by 6 bases; unmatched bases: 6. CDR3 length: 16 residues. The CDR3 DNA sequence: TGTGCCACCAGTGACCCTGGGACAGGGGGCCGTCAGCCCCAGCATTTT. This encodes CATSDPGTGGRQPQHF.

Of note for this clonotype: One end of the junction varies from germline; a read error may be responsible. The J gene is TRBJ2-6, the V gene TRBV10-2; 12 bases match TRBD1. Germline assignment: CDR1 WSHSY and CDR2 SAAADI. This CDR3 region has 20 residues. CDR3 nucleotide sequence: TGTGCCAGCAGTCAAGAACCCGGGACAGGGGGCGTCTCTGGGGCCAACGTCCTGACTTTC. Residues: CASSQEPGTGGVSGANVLTF.

The chain links TRBV29-1 to TRBJ1-2; 7 bases are shared with TRBD1. Losses at the gene ends were 6 bases for V and 3 bases for J; bases not matched to a gene: 7. CDR3 length: 13 amino acids. Germline V gives CDR1 SQVTM, CDR2 ANQGSEA. The CDR3 bases are TGCAGCGTCAGGACAGGACCGGACTATGGCTACACCTTC. Its protein product is CSVRTGPDYGYTF.

This chain uses TRBV6-5 with TRBJ1-1; D is ambiguous. The germline gives CDR1 MNHEY, CDR2 SVGAGI. V lost 2 bases and J lost 1, with 11 bases in between. CDR3 length equals 15 residues. The CDR3 spells CASSYRASANTEAFF. CDR3 bases: TGTGCCAGCAGTTACAGGGCTTCGGCGAACACTGAAGCTTTCTTT.

This sequence joins TRBV19 and TRBJ1-2, with D hard to call. V dropped 11 bases and J dropped 4 bases, with 23 bases sitting between them. The germline V gene has CDR1 LNHDA and CDR2 SQIVND (reference sequence). The CDR3 runs 15 residues. CDR3 nucleotide sequence: TGTGCCTGGAGTATTAGTAGCCGGGGTCTCTATGGCTACACCTTC. Its protein is CAWSISSRGLYGYTF.

This sequence joins TRBV4-1 and TRBJ2-7; D is possibly TRBD2 (5 bases). The germline V gene has CDR1 MGHRA and CDR2 YSYEKL. The CDR3 loop spans 14 amino acids. Trimming removed 4 bases from V and 2 bases from J, with 12 bases in between. This CDR3 reads CASSPPSRTYEQYF. The CDR3 region has the DNA TGCGCCAGCAGCCCCCCTAGCAGGACCTACGAGCAGTACTTC.

This chain joins TRBV15 and TRBJ1-2, with D possibly matching TRBD1 (5 bases). The V and J ends lost 4 bases and 7 bases respectively, with 13 bases between them. This CDR3 spans 13 amino acids. Germline V gives CDR1 LNHNV, CDR2 YYDKDF (reference sequence). CDR3 loop: CATSTPGDFGYTF. The CDR3 nucleotides are TGTGCCACCAGCACCCCTGGGGACTTTGGCTACACCTTC.

This clonotype was observed many times. V usage is TRBV11-2 and J usage is TRBJ1-6; D remains unclear. The CDR3 loop spans 15 amino acids. Per the germline V gene, CDR1 is SGHAT and CDR2 is FQNNGV. Trimming left V 6 bases short and J 10 bases short, with 19 bases between. The CDR3, as DNA: TGTGCCAGCAGTCTCAGATCCGGGAATGGGTCACCCCTCCACTTT. Protein: CASSLRSGNGSPLHF.